Sequencing of this T cell receptor beta chain was carried out in a study of brain T cells in children with intractable seizures (dated by TCRdb to the early 2020s). Concerning the study at large: Resected brain tissue from about 50 pediatric epilepsy surgery cases was initially screened for immune gene transcripts with a NanoString immunology panel. Of the roughly 12 selected surgery cases, pre-surgery blood was also sequenced for eight, so four had brain tissue only.

Here is what the overall study found, with its caveats: Because sequencing depth was different between pre-surgery and post-surgery blood, clones absent from the pre-surgery sample may reflect undersampling. The patients' HCMV serostatus was not known, and viral specificity was inferred solely from CDR3 sequence similarity.

In light of the paper, this sample's time point label describes: blood from clinic visit 5 months post-surgery; TSC patient then seizure free. Surgery cases with the highest brain T cell transcript signatures were selected for TCR beta chain sequencing of brain tissue and, where available, blood. Patients had been treated with at least one anti-epileptic drug before surgery. The TCR-sequenced patients were children whose drug-resistant epilepsy was caused by tuberous sclerosis complex, focal cortical dysplasia, Rasmussen encephalitis or hemimegalencephaly. The Monarch genomic DNA purification kit was used to extract bulk genomic DNA from unsorted brain tissue and whole blood. Details on this clone: Its recognized antigen is unknown. No qualities accompany the bases; no much larger clone lies one base away.

There are 15 amino acids in the CDR3, from cysteine to phenylalanine inclusive. The kept DNA is CDR3 alone, 45 bases in frame from the first base. V is reduced by 5 bases and J by 2 bases, leaving a spacing of 13 bases between them. CDR1 and CDR2 are drawn from the germline V gene: SGHTA, FQGNSA. The immunoSEQ assay was applied to genomic DNA to generate the TCR beta chain sequences. The original pipeline was this. CDR3 sequences not starting with the conserved framework cysteine at position 104 were manually removed. Clonality was calculated as one minus the normalized Shannon's Diversity Index, with values ranging from 0 (maximal diversity) to 1 (oligoclonal). Chi-squared comparison-of-proportions tests assessed whether the same CDR3 differed in frequency between samples, such as brain versus blood. Public clonotypes were identified through searches of immuneACCESS, and similarity to known antiviral clonotypes was evaluated with the VDJdb browser. Not all clones reach the TCRdb copy of this immuneACCESS table, which keeps in-frame sequences only. Checked studies attribute under half of the gap to unresolved V genes and leave the rest unexplained. The DNA was the basis for D and trimming; V, J and clone size are from that table. The sample has hundreds of thousands of clones on record, nearly 95% of them singletons. 5% to 7% of the sample goes to the ten largest clones.

The sequence was obtained from a boy in the first two years of life with tuberous sclerosis and intractable seizures. Sequences were derived from peripheral blood, sampled less than 6 months after surgery. The chain is made from TRBV7-2 and TRBJ1-5; no confident D gene assignment can be made. The sequenced DNA is TGTGCCAGCAGCCCCAGGACCAGCGGCAATCAGCCCCAGCATTTT. The resulting protein is CASSPRTSGNQPQHF.